Below are 12 T cell receptor beta chains sequenced from a single sample in a study of shared clonotypes between healthy human individuals (dated by TCRdb to 2020 to 2022). Receptor amplification or capture employed the immunoSEQ multiplex PCR assay. TCRdb's version of the immuneACCESS table is confined to in-frame rearrangements and falls short of the full clone set. An unresolved V gene accounts for under half of the shortfall where checked; the remainder is of unknown origin. This sample gives about 490,000 clones in total; about 82% of them show up just once. In total, the top ten clones hold around 13% of the sample. The sample was PBMCs. These receptors all come from a woman between 40 and 55 years old in good health. Some clones in this sample may be carry-over from other donors' samples.

The table lists this clone with a few counts. V and J are TRBV6-6 and TRBJ1-5; 7 nucleotides agree with TRBD1. Germline-derived CDR1 and CDR2 are MNHNY and SVGAGI (reference sequence). CDR3 length equals 16 residues. V trimming: 2 bases; J trimming: 4 bases; junction bases outside the gene matches: 8. Here the CDR3 reads CASSYPPGQLNQPQHF. CDR3 nucleotides: TGTGCCAGCAGTTACCCCCCGGGACAGCTAAATCAGCCCCAGCATTTT.

CDR3 sequence (DNA): TGCGCCAGCAGCCAAGATAGGGGTGACTACGAGCAGTACTTC. Translation: CASSQDRGDYEQYF. The chain couples TRBV4-1 to TRBJ2-7; D is possibly TRBD1 (5 bases). Germline-derived CDR1 and CDR2 are MGHRA and YSYEKL. The V gene lost 0 bases and the J gene lost 3 bases, with 9 bases spanning the gap. The CDR3 consists of 14 residues.

V gene TRBV2 combines with J gene TRBJ2-5; 9 nucleotides line up with TRBD1. Germline CDR1 and CDR2: SNHLY and FYNNEI. The CDR3 consists of 13 residues. Unmatched junction bases numbered 4, after V lost 6 bases and J lost 5 bases. The chain's CDR3 is CASRGDRVETQYF. CDR3 DNA sequence: TGTGCCAGCAGAGGGGACAGGGTCGAGACCCAGTACTTC.

The genes are TRBV7-9 and TRBJ2-5; unclear D gene. CDR3 length: 12 amino acids. Trimming stripped 6 bases from V and 2 bases from J, with 7 bases between. Germline CDR1 SEHNR, CDR2 FQNEAQ (reference sequence). In nucleotides, the CDR3 is TGTGCCAGCAGTCGGCCTCAAGAGACCCAGTACTTC. Its translation: CASSRPQETQYF.

This clone was observed a few times. The rearrangement uses TRBV10-3 and TRBJ1-1; the D gene is possibly TRBD1 (6 bases). The CDR3 extends over 14 amino acids. Trimming removed 6 bases at V and 1 base at J, with 12 bases between. Germline CDR1 is ENHRY and CDR2 is SYGVKD. CDR3: CAISLGGPNTEAFF. The CDR3 DNA is TGTGCCATCAGCCTAGGGGGACCGAACACTGAAGCTTTCTTT.

This clone was recorded only once. The V and J genes are TRBV4-2 and TRBJ2-3; weak D call: TRBD2 (6 bases). From germline, CDR1 is LGHNA and CDR2 YNFKEQ. Trimming stripped 1 base from V and 2 bases from J, with 13 bases between. The CDR3 extends over 16 amino acids. The CDR3 nucleotides read TGTGCCAGCAGCCAAGCGAGGCCGGGGGACACAGATACGCAGTATTTT. Translated, it gives CASSQARPGDTDTQYF.

The rearrangement uses TRBV5-6 and TRBJ1-2; 8 bases are a match to TRBD1. The CDR3 runs to 16 residues. The ends lost 4 bases at V and 2 bases at J; junction bases unmatched: 10. From germline, CDR1 is SGHDT and CDR2 YYEEEE. CDR3 in DNA: TGTGCCAGCAGCCCGGTTTACCGGACAGGGAACTATGGCTACACCTTC. The encoded protein is CASSPVYRTGNYGYTF.

This clone was seen a handful of times. V and J are TRBV2 and TRBJ2-3; TRBD1 agrees at 7 bases. Germline V gene sequence: CDR1 SNHLY, CDR2 FYNNEI. The junction had 7 bases not matched to a gene; V was cut back by 7 bases and J by 3 bases. This CDR3 has 14 residues. The CDR3 DNA reads TGTGCCAGCAAAATTGGACAGGCTACAGATACGCAGTATTTT. As protein: CASKIGQATDTQYF.

This sequence joins TRBV5-1 and TRBJ2-7; D remains ambiguous. The CDR3 is 15 residues long. V gave up 4 bases and J gave up 2 bases, with 16 bases separating them. Germline values: CDR1 SGHRS, CDR2 YFSETQ. The CDR3 nucleotides are TGCGCCAGCAGCCCGCAGACTTCTATAACCTACGAGCAGTACTTC. Translation gives CASSPQTSITYEQYF.

The chain uses TRBV11-2 and TRBJ2-7, with no clear D. V gave up 0 bases and J gave up 0 bases, with 6 bases separating them. Germline CDR1 SGHAT, CDR2 FQNNGV. This CDR3 comprises 14 residues. The CDR3 DNA sequence: TGTGCCAGCAGCTTAGACGGTAACTCCTACGAGCAGTACTTC. The encoded protein is CASSLDGNSYEQYF.

The chain links TRBV7-2 to TRBJ2-7; D is possibly TRBD1 or TRBD2 (5 bases each). V was trimmed by 5 bases and J by 5 bases, leaving 22 bases between them. Germline V lookup: CDR1 SGHTA, CDR2 FQGNSA. CDR3 length equals 16 residues. The CDR3 DNA is TGTGCCAGCAGCAGAAACCGGGACCCCGGAAGGAACGAGCAGTACTTC. Amino acids: CASSRNRDPGRNEQYF.

The chain has TRBV5-1 and TRBJ1-2; the D gene is possibly TRBD1 (6 bases). There are 15 residues in the CDR3. Germline V gene lookup returns CDR1 SGHRS and CDR2 YFSETQ. V gave up 5 bases and J gave up 2 bases, with 16 bases separating them. CDR3 DNA sequence: TGCGCCAGCAGTTACACCCGGGACAACAACTATGGCTACACCTTC. It yields the protein CASSYTRDNNYGYTF.